The sequence of this T cell receptor beta chain was determined in a study of blood T cell repertoires in COVID-19. Study as a whole: Samples came from the United States, Italy and Spain, spanning acute and convalescent COVID-19.

The CDR3 contains 14 residues. The germline V gene encodes CDR1 MNHEY and CDR2 SVGAGI. Trimming cost V 10 bases and J 6 bases, with 19 bases left between them. Sequencing used immunoSEQ multiplex PCR; TCRdb keeps in-frame clones, though not all of them. This sample yields roughly 110,000 clones, of which 85% are seen a single time; approximately 1.5% belongs to the top ten. This sequence originates from a man aged 40-49 years with acute or convalescent COVID-19. The rearrangement links TRBV6-5 to TRBJ1-5, with D possibly matching TRBD1 (5 bases). Input material: peripheral blood. CDR3: CANSHNRSIQPQHF. Written as DNA, the CDR3 is TGTGCCAACTCGCACAACAGGTCCATTCAGCCCCAGCATTTT.